The clone carrying this TCR beta chain was seen a handful of times. Antigen specificity is unknown. The data belong to a study of post-analysis software for immune sequencing data. The wider study: Included among the disease courses, which were recorded for the cohort, were relapsing-remitting, secondary progressive and progressive-relapsing multiple sclerosis. General study findings and limits: Five TRBV segments were significantly more frequent in patients than in controls. TRBV5-6, TRBV5-1 and TRBV20-1 were among these segments. Those with multiple sclerosis, the patient group, showed significantly lower normalized Chao1 diversity than controls. Analysis by F measure revealed that same-batch samples clustered strongly together.

V shed 5 bases, J shed 1 base, and the junction held 11 bases outside the gene matches. The CDR3 runs 16 residues. CDR1 and CDR2 (germline): SEHNR, FQNEAQ (reference sequence). The library was made from cDNA and included unique molecular identifiers. The yield from about 1 to 10 million T cells was roughly 500,000 cDNA molecules in total. TCRdb re-derived calls from the PCR reads in MiXCR, one entry per CDR3 protein. The data contain around 260,000 distinct CDR3 sequences, 35% to 40% of them seen just once; the ten biggest clones take up 4.5% to 5.5%. The clonotype was recovered from a girl between 5 and 17 years old with multiple sclerosis. The chain employs TRBV7-9 and TRBJ2-7; 7 bases agree with TRBD1. Sequenced: blood. In nucleotides, the CDR3 is TGTGCCAGCAGCGAAGGAACAGGGGCGTTATCCTACGAGCAGTACTTC. This translates into CASSEGTGALSYEQYF. Using reference TRBV7-9 and TRBJ2-7 for the parts outside the CDR3, the full variable domain is DTGVSQNPRHKITKRGQNVTFRCDPISEHNRLYWYRQTLGQGPEFLTYFQNEAQLEKSRLLSDRFSAERPKGSFSTLEIQRTEQGDSAMYLCASSEGTGALSYEQYFGPGTRLTVT.